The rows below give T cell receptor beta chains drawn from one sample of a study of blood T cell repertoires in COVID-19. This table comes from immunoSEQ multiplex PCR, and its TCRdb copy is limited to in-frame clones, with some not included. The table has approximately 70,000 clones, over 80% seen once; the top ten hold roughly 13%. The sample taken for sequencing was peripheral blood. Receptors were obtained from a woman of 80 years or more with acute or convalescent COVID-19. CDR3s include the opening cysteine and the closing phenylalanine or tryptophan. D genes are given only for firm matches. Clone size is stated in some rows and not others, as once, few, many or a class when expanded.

CDR3 protein: CASSVTSGRRYNEQFF; CDR3 DNA: TGTGCCAGCAGCGTAACTAGCGGGAGGCGATACAATGAGCAGTTCTTC; D gene: TRBD2; J gene: TRBJ2-1; V gene: TRBV5-4; clone size: .
CDR3 protein: CASSLESSGYSDTQYF; CDR3 DNA: TGTGCCAGCAGCTTAGAGAGTAGCGGGTATTCAGATACGCAGTATTTT; D gene: TRBD2; J gene: TRBJ2-3; V gene: TRBV7-8; clone size: .
CDR3 protein: CASSSGTGPGNTIYF; CDR3 DNA: TGTGCCAGCAGTTCCGGGACAGGGCCTGGAAACACCATATATTTT; D gene: TRBD1; J gene: TRBJ1-3; V gene: TRBV6-5; clone size: .
CDR3 protein: CASSRSTAYQETQYF; CDR3 DNA: TGTGCCAGCAGCCGTTCGACAGCGTACCAAGAGACCCAGTACTTC; D gene: .; J gene: TRBJ2-5; V gene: TRBV7-2; clone size: .
CDR3 protein: CASSLKGAGGTDTQYF; CDR3 DNA: TGCGCCAGCAGCTTGAAGGGAGCTGGCGGCACAGATACGCAGTATTTT; D gene: .; J gene: TRBJ2-3; V gene: TRBV5-1; clone size: few
CDR3 protein: CASSAQPGLAASTDTQYF; CDR3 DNA: TGTGCCAGCAGCGCACAGCCAGGACTAGCAGCTAGCACAGATACGCAGTATTTT; D gene: TRBD2; J gene: TRBJ2-3; V gene: TRBV9; clone size: .
CDR3 protein: CSVVGGRIIGETQYF; CDR3 DNA: TGCAGCGTTGTTGGCGGGAGAATCATAGGGGAGACCCAGTACTTC; D gene: TRBD2; J gene: TRBJ2-5; V gene: TRBV29-1; clone size: .
CDR3 protein: CASSEYGKSTDTQYF; CDR3 DNA: TGCGCCAGCAGTGAGTACGGGAAAAGCACAGATACGCAGTATTTT; D gene: .; J gene: TRBJ2-3; V gene: TRBV10-2; clone size: .
CDR3 protein: CSVQTGVGNQPQHF; CDR3 DNA: TGCAGCGTCCAAACAGGGGTCGGCAATCAGCCCCAGCATTTT; D gene: TRBD1; J gene: TRBJ1-5; V gene: TRBV29-1; clone size: .
CDR3 protein: CASSLESGSTDTQYF; CDR3 DNA: TGTGCCAGCAGCTTGGAGTCGGGAAGCACAGATACGCAGTATTTT; D gene: .; J gene: TRBJ2-3; V gene: TRBV5-4; clone size: .
CDR3 protein: CASSPGDSPGYGYTF; CDR3 DNA: TGTGCCAGCAGCCCCGGGGACAGCCCTGGCTATGGCTACACCTTC; D gene: TRBD1; J gene: TRBJ1-2; V gene: TRBV7-2; clone size: .
CDR3 protein: CASSASGVSYEQYF; CDR3 DNA: TGTGCCAGCTCAGCTTCAGGGGTTTCCTACGAGCAGTACTTC; D gene: .; J gene: TRBJ2-7; V gene: TRBV18; clone size: .
CDR3 protein: CASRNRAEAFF; CDR3 DNA: TGTGCCAGCAGAAACAGGGCAGAAGCTTTCTTT; D gene: .; J gene: TRBJ1-1; V gene: TRBV12-3/TRBV12-4; clone size: .
CDR3 protein: CASSLGQALNYGYTF; CDR3 DNA: TGCGCCAGCAGCTTGGGCCAGGCGTTAAACTATGGCTACACCTTC; D gene: .; J gene: TRBJ1-2; V gene: TRBV5-1; clone size: .
CDR3 protein: CASSYPTGGVTEAFF; CDR3 DNA: TGTGCCAGCAGTTATCCCACAGGGGGCGTCACTGAAGCTTTCTTT; D gene: TRBD1; J gene: TRBJ1-1; V gene: TRBV6-6; clone size: .
CDR3 protein: CASSQVVEAFF; CDR3 DNA: TGTGCCAGCAGCCAGGTAGTTGAAGCTTTCTTT; D gene: .; J gene: TRBJ1-1; V gene: TRBV11-2; clone size: .
CDR3 protein: CATSGPSGSSYNEQFF; CDR3 DNA: TGTGCCACCAGTGGGCCTAGCGGGAGCTCCTACAATGAGCAGTTCTTC; D gene: TRBD2; J gene: TRBJ2-1; V gene: TRBV24-1; clone size: .
CDR3 protein: CASRDRGDQPQHF; CDR3 DNA: TGTGCCAGCAGGGACAGGGGGGATCAGCCCCAGCATTTT; D gene: TRBD1; J gene: TRBJ1-5; V gene: TRBV27; clone size: .
CDR3 protein: CASSLFVGSNHEQYF; CDR3 DNA: TGTGCCAGCAGCTTATTTGTCGGGAGTAACCACGAGCAGTACTTC; D gene: .; J gene: TRBJ2-7; V gene: TRBV7-2; clone size: .
CDR3 protein: CASSLSRLAGGTDTQYF; CDR3 DNA: TGTGCCAGCAGTTTATCGCGGCTAGCGGGCGGCACAGATACGCAGTATTTT; D gene: TRBD2; J gene: TRBJ2-3; V gene: TRBV27; clone size: .
CDR3 protein: CASSSTRLALDGDTGELFF; CDR3 DNA: TGTGCCAGCAGCTCCACGAGACTAGCCTTAGATGGGGACACCGGGGAGCTGTTTTTT; D gene: TRBD2; J gene: TRBJ2-2; V gene: TRBV7-3; clone size: .
CDR3 protein: CASSFTSGTYNEQFF; CDR3 DNA: TGTGCCAGCAGCTTTACGAGCGGCACCTACAATGAGCAGTTCTTC; D gene: .; J gene: TRBJ2-1; V gene: TRBV11-2; clone size: .
CDR3 protein: CASSLHPPGTGLIRSNQPQHF; CDR3 DNA: TGTGCCAGCAGTTTACACCCTCCGGGGACAGGGCTAATTCGGAGCAATCAGCCCCAGCATTTT; D gene: TRBD1; J gene: TRBJ1-5; V gene: TRBV27; clone size: .
CDR3 protein: CASTPLAGGPLDEQFF; CDR3 DNA: TGTGCCAGCACCCCCCTAGCGGGAGGGCCTTTGGATGAGCAGTTCTTC; D gene: TRBD2; J gene: TRBJ2-1; V gene: TRBV27; clone size: .
CDR3 protein: CASSEESSGNTIYF; CDR3 DNA: TGTGCCAGCAGTGAAGAGAGCTCTGGAAACACCATATATTTT; D gene: .; J gene: TRBJ1-3; V gene: TRBV25-1; clone size: .
CDR3 protein: CASSLDLAGGSYNEQFF; CDR3 DNA: TGCGCCAGCAGCTTGGATCTAGCGGGAGGTTCGTACAATGAGCAGTTCTTC; D gene: TRBD2; J gene: TRBJ2-1; V gene: TRBV5-1; clone size: once
CDR3 protein: CASSQDDWTGASYEQYF; CDR3 DNA: TGCGCCAGCAGCCAAGATGATTGGACAGGGGCATCGTACGAGCAGTACTTC; D gene: TRBD1; J gene: TRBJ2-7; V gene: TRBV4-1; clone size: few
CDR3 protein: CASSQRTLLSYEQYF; CDR3 DNA: TGCGCCAGCAGCCAACGAACTCTGCTCTCCTACGAGCAGTACTTC; D gene: .; J gene: TRBJ2-7; V gene: TRBV4-1; clone size: .
CDR3 protein: CASSLYRANSPLHF; CDR3 DNA: TGCGCCAGCAGCTTGTACAGGGCCAATTCACCCCTCCACTTT; D gene: .; J gene: TRBJ1-6; V gene: TRBV5-1; clone size: few
CDR3 protein: CAISESTGWEQYF; CDR3 DNA: TGTGCCATCAGTGAGTCCACAGGGTGGGAGCAGTACTTC; D gene: .; J gene: TRBJ2-7; V gene: TRBV10-3; clone size: .
CDR3 protein: CASSLGGQGGDTQYF; CDR3 DNA: TGTGCCAGCAGCTTAGGGGGACAGGGAGGAGATACGCAGTATTTT; D gene: TRBD1; J gene: TRBJ2-3; V gene: TRBV7-2; clone size: once
CDR3 protein: CASRAGFSNQPQHF; CDR3 DNA: TGTGCCAGCAGAGCCGGGTTCAGCAATCAGCCCCAGCATTTT; D gene: .; J gene: TRBJ1-5; V gene: TRBV28; clone size: few
CDR3 protein: CASSPLAGDSDTQYF; CDR3 DNA: TGTGCCAGCTCACCCCTAGCGGGAGACTCAGATACGCAGTATTTT; D gene: TRBD2; J gene: TRBJ2-3; V gene: TRBV18; clone size: once
CDR3 protein: CASSTSLNTQYF; CDR3 DNA: TGTGCCAGCAGTACATCATTGAATACGCAGTATTTT; D gene: .; J gene: TRBJ2-3; V gene: TRBV12-3/TRBV12-4; clone size: .
CDR3 protein: CASNERGGSNSAQHF; CDR3 DNA: TGTGCCAGCAACGAGCGGGGGGGATCCAATTCAGCCCAGCATTTT; D gene: .; J gene: TRBJ1-5; V gene: TRBV28; clone size: .
CDR3 protein: CASSRAWGGDEQFF; CDR3 DNA: TGTGCCAGCAGCCGGGCCTGGGGGGGCGATGAGCAGTTCTTC; D gene: .; J gene: TRBJ2-1; V gene: TRBV5-4; clone size: .
CDR3 protein: CATSDPTSGSTGELFF; CDR3 DNA: TGTGCCACCAGTGACCCTACTAGCGGGAGTACCGGGGAGCTGTTTTTT; D gene: TRBD2; J gene: TRBJ2-2; V gene: TRBV24-1; clone size: .
CDR3 protein: CASSPTGGLYTEAFF; CDR3 DNA: TGTGCCAGCAGCCCGACAGGGGGTCTGTACACTGAAGCTTTCTTT; D gene: TRBD1; J gene: TRBJ1-1; V gene: TRBV14; clone size: .
CDR3 protein: CASSYTISSGELFF; CDR3 DNA: TGTGCCAGCAGTTACACAATATCGTCCGGGGAGCTGTTTTTT; D gene: .; J gene: TRBJ2-2; V gene: TRBV6-5; clone size: few